Listed below are T cell receptor beta chains from one sample, sequenced in a study of identical twins. TCRdb analysed the 5' RACE reads with MiXCR anew, one entry per CDR3 protein. Here the sample spans 450,000 to 650,000 distinct CDR3 sequences, around 15% being singletons. This sample was also put to use in a study of yellow fever vaccine responses in identical twins.

The sample was CD4+ T cells sorted from blood. Every receptor here comes from a woman aged 18-35 years in good health. The CDR3 runs from the conserved cysteine through the conserved F or W. Each record gives: V gene, J gene, clone size, D gene, CDR3 protein, CDR3 DNA. A D gene is named only where the DNA matches it firmly. The size field is filled for only some rows; it gives once, few, many or a size class.

TRBV10-3	TRBJ1-4	-	-	CATGGLDEKLFF	TGTGCCACCGGAGGACTGGATGAAAAACTGTTTTTT
TRBV5-1	TRBJ1-1	many	-	CASSLAQGNTEAFF	TGCGCCAGCAGCTTGGCCCAGGGGAACACTGAAGCTTTCTTT
TRBV19	TRBJ2-1	-	-	CASSRADQLGEQFF	TGTGCCAGTAGTAGGGCGGATCAGCTTGGTGAGCAGTTCTTC
TRBV5-1	TRBJ2-2	few	-	CASSLAPTDLSTGELFF	TGCGCCAGCAGCTTGGCCCCTACAGACCTGAGCACCGGGGAGCTGTTTTTT
TRBV5-1	TRBJ2-1	-	TRBD2	CASSWGSGSSYNEQFF	TGCGCCAGCAGCTGGGGTAGCGGGAGCTCCTACAATGAGCAGTTCTTC
TRBV9	TRBJ2-5	-	-	CASSRAVQETQYF	TGTGCCAGCAGCCGGGCGGTACAAGAGACCCAGTACTTC
TRBV24-1	TRBJ2-2	few	-	CATSDLEANTGELFF	TGTGCCACCAGTGATTTGGAAGCGAACACCGGGGAGCTGTTTTTT
TRBV7-2	TRBJ1-1	few	-	CASSLMGRMNTEAFF	TGTGCCAGCAGCTTAATGGGCAGAATGAACACTGAAGCTTTCTTT
TRBV7-2	TRBJ2-2	-	-	CASSPTRINTGELFF	TGTGCCAGCAGTCCCACTAGGATAAACACCGGGGAGCTGTTTTTT
TRBV20-1	TRBJ2-1	-	-	CSARDAGRAYNEQFF	TGCAGTGCTAGAGATGCGGGAAGGGCCTACAATGAGCAGTTCTTC
TRBV4-2	TRBJ1-1	few	TRBD1	CASSQDYRGSGTEAFF	TGTGCCAGCAGCCAAGATTACAGGGGAAGCGGCACTGAAGCTTTCTTT
TRBV3-1	TRBJ1-6	-	-	CASSQGQGLGNSPLHF	TGTGCCAGCAGCCAAGGGCAGGGGTTGGGTAATTCACCCCTCCACTTT
TRBV3-1	TRBJ2-1	few	TRBD1	CASRHQGAGLDEQFF	TGTGCCAGCAGACATCAGGGGGCTGGGTTGGATGAGCAGTTCTTC
TRBV27	TRBJ2-7	-	TRBD2	CATSRTSGIYEQYF	TGTGCCACCTCCCGGACTAGCGGGATCTACGAGCAGTACTTC
TRBV29-1	TRBJ2-1	-	-	CSVVVAYNEQFF	TGCAGCGTTGTGGTCGCTTACAATGAGCAGTTCTTC
TRBV6-5	TRBJ2-2	-	-	CASSYLTGELFF	TGTGCCAGCAGTTACTTGACCGGGGAGCTGTTTTTT
TRBV7-8	TRBJ2-7	few	-	CASSLEHYLSYEQYF	TGTGCCAGCAGCTTAGAGCATTACCTCTCCTACGAGCAGTACTTC
TRBV7-2	TRBJ2-5	-	TRBD2	CASSLVGGIETQYF	TGTGCCAGCAGCTTGGTGGGGGGGATCGAGACCCAGTACTTC
TRBV9	TRBJ1-1	few	-	CASSPRGQIYTEAFF	TGTGCCAGCAGCCCCCGGGGTCAGATTTACACTGAAGCTTTCTTT
TRBV20-1	TRBJ2-7	few	TRBD1	CSAPSGRTGSYEQYF	TGCAGTGCTCCTAGTGGGAGGACAGGGTCCTACGAGCAGTACTTC
TRBV12-3/TRBV12-4	TRBJ2-2	-	-	CASTLKGAGGELFF	TGTGCCAGCACCTTGAAAGGGGCAGGCGGGGAGCTGTTTTTT
TRBV29-1	TRBJ2-7	many	-	CSVSTDFYEQYF	TGCAGCGTTTCGACAGACTTCTACGAGCAGTACTTC
TRBV28	TRBJ2-3	-	TRBD2	CASSSPGTSGRATSTQYF	TGTGCCAGCAGCTCCCCTGGGACTAGCGGGAGGGCGACATCTACGCAGTATTTT